This TCR beta chain is drawn from a study of blood T cells in healthy people across ages. Study results and limitations: The percentage of naive T cells correlated strongly with TCR beta diversity.

Collection of about 9.4 milliliters of peripheral blood was performed for each donor. A second PCR of about 6 to 11 cycles used a sample-barcoded 5' primer and a J-beta primer mix. A template-switch adaptor with 12 random nucleotides tagged each cDNA molecule. From the 5' RACE reads, TCRdb called clonotypes with MiXCR, one entry per CDR3 protein. This table holds over 950,000 distinct CDR3 sequences, 30% to 40% found once. On this clonotype: Its cognate antigen is unknown.

Sequenced: blood. The source is a man between 18 and 35 years old in good health.

CDR3 region: CPNSTGKAFF. CDR3 DNA sequence: TGTCCCAACAGTACAGGGAAAGCTTTCTTT. The V and J genes are TRBV28 and TRBJ1-1, with a tentative D call TRBD1 (6 bases). CDR3 size: 10 residues. CDR1 MDHEN and CDR2 SYDVKM come from the germline V gene.